The 2 T cell receptor beta chains below come from one sample, sequenced in a study of tumor-infiltrating lymphocytes in primary liver carcinoma (dated by TCRdb to the late 2010s). Without any cell sorting, total RNA and DNA were co-extracted from about 20-30 mg of bulk tissue using the AllPrep DNA/RNA mini kit. Reads for this sample came from an Illumina HiSeq 2500. A constant-region primer and ProtoScript II reverse transcriptase were used to reverse-transcribe TCRbeta-specific cDNA from approximately 450 ng total RNA. The TCRbeta libraries were prepared through three rounds of nested multiplex PCR following a slightly modified ARM-PCR procedure. Each of the first two PCR rounds ran for around 11 cycles using multiplex TRBV1-TRBV30 forward primers together with a Cbeta reverse primer. TCRdb redid the processing of the public reads, applying fastp at Q25 and MiXCR, and retained in-frame beta chains. Each CDR3 protein appears once, grouped with its most common genes and DNA. This sample comprises 90,000 to 150,000 distinct CDR3 sequences, about two thirds of them detected only once. About 8% of the sample is taken by the ten largest.

The material sequenced was tumor-adjacent normal liver tissue. Every receptor here comes from a woman aged 60-75 years with primary liver carcinoma and hepatitis B virus infection.

Turning to this clonotype: The conserved phenylalanine or tryptophan is not found at the CDR3 terminus, so this likely reflects a read error. This rearrangement joins TRBV4-2 to TRBJ2-7; 7 bases fit TRBD2. CDR3 size: 16 residues. From germline, CDR1 is LGHNA and CDR2 YNFKEQ. The CDR3 region is CTSSQGASRAGDEQYI. CDR3 nucleotide sequence: TGTACCAGCAGCCAAGGGGCCAGTCGCGCGGGGGACGAGCAGTACATC.

A remark on this clonotype: A read error may be the cause here, since a much bigger clone is one base away. The chain has TRBV5-1 and TRBJ2-2; D unclear. CDR1 is SGHRS and CDR2 is YFSETQ in the germline V gene. The V end was cut by 2 bases, the J end by 1 base, with 12 bases between. The CDR3 is 16 residues long. CDR3 sequence reads: CASSLPGRMNTGELFF. The CDR3 region has the DNA TGCGCCAGCAGCTTACCCGGACGGATGAACACCGGGGAGCTGTTTTTT.